This T cell receptor beta chain was documented in a study of Graves' ophthalmopathy and Graves' hyperthyroidism. Points from the study as a whole: Also, most clonotypes expanded in the thyroid above 0.001 frequency appeared in blood. In separating ophthalmopathy from stable hyperthyroidism, a 13-signature model achieved roughly 87% sensitivity and nearly 84% specificity.

This clonotype has a count of ten or more. What it recognizes is unknown. Amplification targeted the TCR beta CDR3 regions, with RNA transcripts as the source material. Following a first-round RT-PCR that used HTBI primers, a second-round multiplex PCR was carried out. Using its own MiXCR run on the multiplex PCR reads, TCRdb lists one record per CDR3 protein. The sample has 30,000 to 50,000 distinct CDR3 sequences; 50% are singletons. V shed 7 bases and J shed 6 bases, with 12 bases lying between them. This CDR3 region has 13 residues. CDR1 MDHEN and CDR2 SYDVKM come from the germline V gene. Ophthalmopathy not arising within 18 months of follow-up defined hyperthyroidism as stable.

The TCR was taken from an adult woman with stable Graves' hyperthyroidism. Sequencing was performed on peripheral blood. This chain joins TRBV28 and TRBJ2-2; the D is unclear. CDR3 region: CASKERAAGELFF. The CDR3 region has the DNA TGTGCCAGCAAAGAAAGGGCCGCCGGGGAGCTGTTTTTT.